Listed below are T cell receptor beta chains from one sample, sequenced in a study of blood T cell repertoires in COVID-19. Generated by immunoSEQ multiplex PCR, the TCRdb table keeps only in-frame clones and is missing some. The repertoire holds about 120,000 clones, with about 85% as singletons. Sequencing used peripheral blood. These receptors came from an elderly woman with acute or convalescent COVID-19. Both conserved end residues are part of each CDR3. Fields, in order: clone size, V gene, D gene, J gene, CDR3 DNA, CDR3 protein. D genes are given only for firm matches. Some rows have no size entry. The others give once, few or many, or a class for an expanded clone.

abundance: NA; v_gene: TRBV18; d_gene: NA; j_gene: TRBJ1-5; CDR3nt: TGTGCCAGCTCACCGCTGGCTTCTATGGGCTCCGTCGCCAGTGCTACTCAGCCCCAGCATTTT; CDR3aa: CASSPLASMGSVASATQPQHF
abundance: NA; v_gene: TRBV18; d_gene: TRBD1; j_gene: TRBJ2-5; CDR3nt: TGTGCCAGCTCACCCGGACAGGGTGGAAAGACCCAGTACTTC; CDR3aa: CASSPGQGGKTQYF
abundance: few; v_gene: TRBV27; d_gene: TRBD1; j_gene: TRBJ2-2; CDR3nt: TGTGCCAGCAGTTCCCATGGGACAGGGCAGACCGGGGAGCTGTTTTTT; CDR3aa: CASSSHGTGQTGELFF
abundance: NA; v_gene: TRBV4-3; d_gene: TRBD1; j_gene: TRBJ1-2; CDR3nt: TGCGCCAGCAGCCAAACTCCAGCGAAATCAGGGGGAAACTATGGCTACACCTTC; CDR3aa: CASSQTPAKSGGNYGYTF
abundance: NA; v_gene: TRBV10-1; d_gene: NA; j_gene: TRBJ1-4; CDR3nt: TGCGCCAGCAGTGAGTTGCCTCAGGAAGGAGGAAAACTGTTTTTT; CDR3aa: CASSELPQEGGKLFF
abundance: NA; v_gene: TRBV4-3; d_gene: NA; j_gene: TRBJ1-2; CDR3nt: TGCGCCAGCAGTAACGGGGGGCGCGGTGGCTACACCTTC; CDR3aa: CASSNGGRGGYTF
abundance: NA; v_gene: TRBV9; d_gene: TRBD1; j_gene: TRBJ1-5; CDR3nt: TGTGCCAGCAGCGTAGGGGACAGGTATCAGCCCCAGCATTTT; CDR3aa: CASSVGDRYQPQHF
abundance: once; v_gene: TRBV2; d_gene: NA; j_gene: TRBJ1-2; CDR3nt: TGTGCCAGCACGGGGATCGCGAACTATGGTGGCTACACCTTC; CDR3aa: CASTGIANYGGYTF
abundance: NA; v_gene: TRBV6-5; d_gene: TRBD1; j_gene: TRBJ2-3; CDR3nt: TGTGCCAGCAGTTCCCGACGGGACAGGGACCCAGATACGCAGTATTTT; CDR3aa: CASSSRRDRDPDTQYF
abundance: NA; v_gene: TRBV4-3; d_gene: NA; j_gene: TRBJ1-5; CDR3nt: TGCGCCAGCAGCCTTCATCATACCGGGACATCCTCAACAAGTCAGCCCCAGCATTTT; CDR3aa: CASSLHHTGTSSTSQPQHF
abundance: NA; v_gene: TRBV11-2; d_gene: NA; j_gene: TRBJ1-5; CDR3nt: TGTGCCAGCAGCCCTATGGACATGGGCAATCAGCCCCAGCATTTT; CDR3aa: CASSPMDMGNQPQHF
abundance: NA; v_gene: TRBV3-1/TRBV3-2; d_gene: NA; j_gene: TRBJ1-2; CDR3nt: TGTGCCAGCACCCTGTGGGGGGCTAACTATGGCTACACCTTC; CDR3aa: CASTLWGANYGYTF
abundance: NA; v_gene: TRBV5-1; d_gene: NA; j_gene: TRBJ1-4; CDR3nt: TGCGCCAGCAGCCTAGGAGGTAGTAATGAAAAACTGTTTTTT; CDR3aa: CASSLGGSNEKLFF
abundance: once; v_gene: TRBV19; d_gene: NA; j_gene: TRBJ1-1; CDR3nt: TGTGCCAGTAGTATAGCCCCCCGACTGACCCACACTGAAGCTTTCTTT; CDR3aa: CASSIAPRLTHTEAFF
abundance: NA; v_gene: TRBV5-4; d_gene: NA; j_gene: TRBJ1-1; CDR3nt: TGTGCCAGCAGCTTGGGTCGCCGAGGCCCGGGAACTGAAGCTTTCTTT; CDR3aa: CASSLGRRGPGTEAFF
abundance: NA; v_gene: TRBV2; d_gene: TRBD1; j_gene: TRBJ1-6; CDR3nt: TGTGCCAGCAATTCGAGGACAGGGGAAGAGTATAATTCACCCCTCCACTTT; CDR3aa: CASNSRTGEEYNSPLHF
abundance: NA; v_gene: TRBV5-6; d_gene: NA; j_gene: TRBJ2-2; CDR3nt: TGTGCCAGCAGCTTGTTGGAGGGAGCCGGGGAGCTGTTTTTT; CDR3aa: CASSLLEGAGELFF
abundance: NA; v_gene: TRBV5-1; d_gene: NA; j_gene: TRBJ1-4; CDR3nt: TGCGCCAGCAGCTTCCCGGATGAAAAACTGTTTTTT; CDR3aa: CASSFPDEKLFF
abundance: NA; v_gene: TRBV7-2; d_gene: TRBD2; j_gene: TRBJ2-7; CDR3nt: TGTGCCAGCAGCCCCGGACTAGGACGTTCCTACGAGCAGTACTTC; CDR3aa: CASSPGLGRSYEQYF
abundance: NA; v_gene: TRBV5-1; d_gene: TRBD2; j_gene: TRBJ2-1; CDR3nt: TGCGCCAGCAGCTTGGGCCTCCGGGACTACCCCAATGAGCAGTTCTTC; CDR3aa: CASSLGLRDYPNEQFF
abundance: NA; v_gene: TRBV6-6; d_gene: TRBD1; j_gene: TRBJ1-5; CDR3nt: TGTGCCAGCAGACCGGACAGGGGGCTTCAGCCCCAGCATTTT; CDR3aa: CASRPDRGLQPQHF
abundance: NA; v_gene: TRBV6-5; d_gene: NA; j_gene: TRBJ1-5; CDR3nt: TGTGCCAGCGGGGGGAAAGGGCCCCAGCATTTT; CDR3aa: CASGGKGPQHF
abundance: NA; v_gene: TRBV11-1; d_gene: NA; j_gene: TRBJ1-6; CDR3nt: TGTGCCAGCAGCAGGGGAAGATTTGGCCATTCACCCCTCCACTTT; CDR3aa: CASSRGRFGHSPLHF
abundance: NA; v_gene: TRBV4-3; d_gene: TRBD2; j_gene: TRBJ2-7; CDR3nt: TGCGCCAGCAGCCCCGCAGGAGTAGGCGGGGGCTACGAGCAGTACTTC; CDR3aa: CASSPAGVGGGYEQYF
abundance: NA; v_gene: TRBV19; d_gene: TRBD1; j_gene: TRBJ1-1; CDR3nt: TGTGCCAGTAGTAAAAATACCCAGGGGGATCACACTGAAGCTTTCTTT; CDR3aa: CASSKNTQGDHTEAFF
abundance: few; v_gene: TRBV2; d_gene: NA; j_gene: TRBJ1-5; CDR3nt: TGTGCCAGCAGTGTACGTACTGAAAATCAGCCCCAGCATTTT; CDR3aa: CASSVRTENQPQHF
abundance: NA; v_gene: TRBV7-3; d_gene: NA; j_gene: TRBJ1-5; CDR3nt: TGTGCCAGCAGCTTGGGGACTAGTAGGACGGAGCCCCAGCATTTT; CDR3aa: CASSLGTSRTEPQHF
abundance: NA; v_gene: TRBV18; d_gene: NA; j_gene: TRBJ1-6; CDR3nt: TGTGCCAGCGCCGGTGATTCACCCCTCCACTTT; CDR3aa: CASAGDSPLHF
abundance: NA; v_gene: TRBV7-9; d_gene: TRBD1; j_gene: TRBJ1-2; CDR3nt: TGTGCCAGCAGCCGGGACAGGGGGCATGGCTACACCTTC; CDR3aa: CASSRDRGHGYTF
abundance: NA; v_gene: TRBV25-1; d_gene: TRBD2; j_gene: TRBJ2-1; CDR3nt: TGTGCCAGCAGCGGGGGGGAGGGTGAGCAGTTCTTC; CDR3aa: CASSGGEGEQFF
abundance: NA; v_gene: TRBV28; d_gene: NA; j_gene: TRBJ1-6; CDR3nt: TGTGCCAGCACTGCCAGGAGGGGCAATTCACCCCTCCACTTT; CDR3aa: CASTARRGNSPLHF
abundance: NA; v_gene: TRBV5-1; d_gene: TRBD1; j_gene: TRBJ2-3; CDR3nt: TGCGCCAGCAGCTTGGAGGGGGCAAGCACAGATACGCAGTATTTT; CDR3aa: CASSLEGASTDTQYF
abundance: NA; v_gene: TRBV28; d_gene: NA; j_gene: TRBJ1-6; CDR3nt: TGTGCCAGCCGAGAAAGCAATTCACCCCTCCACTTT; CDR3aa: CASRESNSPLHF
abundance: NA; v_gene: TRBV9; d_gene: TRBD1; j_gene: TRBJ1-2; CDR3nt: TGTGCCAGCAGCTTCCAGACAGGGGAGGGTGGCTACACCTTC; CDR3aa: CASSFQTGEGGYTF
abundance: once; v_gene: TRBV19; d_gene: NA; j_gene: TRBJ2-3; CDR3nt: TGTGCCAGTAGTATTTCAGGGGGCACAGATACGCAGTATTTT; CDR3aa: CASSISGGTDTQYF
abundance: NA; v_gene: TRBV7-9; d_gene: TRBD1; j_gene: TRBJ1-5; CDR3nt: TGTGCCAGCAGCTTTAAGGGACAGGGACAGCCCCAGCATTTT; CDR3aa: CASSFKGQGQPQHF
abundance: NA; v_gene: TRBV9; d_gene: TRBD1; j_gene: TRBJ1-6; CDR3nt: TGTGCCAGCAGCCGAGGGGGCCTCGGCGGGGATAATTCACCCCTCCACTTT; CDR3aa: CASSRGGLGGDNSPLHF
abundance: NA; v_gene: TRBV18; d_gene: NA; j_gene: TRBJ2-3; CDR3nt: TGTGCCAGCTCCCCGGACACAAACACAGATACGCAGTATTTT; CDR3aa: CASSPDTNTDTQYF
abundance: NA; v_gene: TRBV4-1; d_gene: NA; j_gene: TRBJ1-2; CDR3nt: TGCGCCAGCAGGCCTGACGGGAAAAACTATGGCTACACCTTC; CDR3aa: CASRPDGKNYGYTF
abundance: NA; v_gene: TRBV5-5; d_gene: TRBD1; j_gene: TRBJ2-1; CDR3nt: TGTGCCAGCAGTCCGGACAGGGCAATTGGGAATGAGCAGTTCTTC; CDR3aa: CASSPDRAIGNEQFF
abundance: NA; v_gene: TRBV4-3; d_gene: NA; j_gene: TRBJ1-6; CDR3nt: TGCGCCAGCAGCCAAGATCACAGGAGCTCCTATAATTCACCCCTCCACTTT; CDR3aa: CASSQDHRSSYNSPLHF
abundance: NA; v_gene: TRBV6-5; d_gene: TRBD1; j_gene: TRBJ1-5; CDR3nt: TGTGCCAGCAGTTATGACCGGGACAGGGGAAGGCCCCAGCATTTT; CDR3aa: CASSYDRDRGRPQHF
abundance: NA; v_gene: TRBV4-1; d_gene: TRBD1; j_gene: TRBJ1-2; CDR3nt: TGCGCCAGCAGCACCTATGCGGCAGGGGGAACGAACTATGGCTACACCTTC; CDR3aa: CASSTYAAGGTNYGYTF
abundance: NA; v_gene: TRBV6-5; d_gene: TRBD1; j_gene: TRBJ1-5; CDR3nt: TGTGCCAGCAGTTATGACAGGGTCATCATTCAGCCCCAGCATTTT; CDR3aa: CASSYDRVIIQPQHF
abundance: NA; v_gene: TRBV28; d_gene: TRBD1; j_gene: TRBJ1-6; CDR3nt: TGTGCCAGCAGCTACCTGACAGGGGAAGATTCACCCCTCCACTTT; CDR3aa: CASSYLTGEDSPLHF
abundance: NA; v_gene: TRBV4-3; d_gene: NA; j_gene: TRBJ1-2; CDR3nt: TGCGCCAGCAGCCAAGGGGAGGGCGCAGCCGGCTATGGCTACACCTTC; CDR3aa: CASSQGEGAAGYGYTF
abundance: NA; v_gene: TRBV11-2; d_gene: NA; j_gene: TRBJ1-2; CDR3nt: TGTGCCAGCAGCTTAGATAGACAGTTCTATGGCTACACCTTC; CDR3aa: CASSLDRQFYGYTF
abundance: NA; v_gene: TRBV3-1/TRBV3-2; d_gene: TRBD1; j_gene: TRBJ2-3; CDR3nt: TGTGCCACCAACAGGGGTGGCACAGATACGCAGTATTTT; CDR3aa: CATNRGGTDTQYF